Given below is one T cell receptor beta chain in context. Study members were between 18 and 89 years old and lived in 24 US regions. Before being deemed recovered, Cohort 3 donors had two negative PCRs, clearance, or symptom resolution. Losses at the gene ends were 4 bases for V and 3 bases for J; bases not matched to a gene: 3. The CDR3 contains 14 residues. CDR1 is LGHDT and CDR2 is YNNKEL in the germline V gene (reference sequence). The data were obtained in a study of blood T cell repertoires in COVID-19. Study at large: The analysed material was cDNA or gDNA that came from T cells, B-cell-depleted T cells, or PBMCs.

The assay was immunoSEQ multiplex PCR, and TCRdb's table has in-frame clones only and misses some. The sample shows some 100,000 clones, approximately 86% of them seen only once. This clonotype was sampled from a woman aged 45-60 years who had recovered from COVID-19. The J gene is TRBJ1-5, the V gene TRBV3-1 (or the pseudogene TRBV3-2), with 7 nucleotides matching TRBD1. Material: PBMCs or T cells enriched from blood (not recorded which). CDR3 sequence: CASSPGQNNQPQHF. CDR3 DNA: TGTGCCAGCAGCCCGGGACAGAACAATCAGCCCCAGCATTTT.